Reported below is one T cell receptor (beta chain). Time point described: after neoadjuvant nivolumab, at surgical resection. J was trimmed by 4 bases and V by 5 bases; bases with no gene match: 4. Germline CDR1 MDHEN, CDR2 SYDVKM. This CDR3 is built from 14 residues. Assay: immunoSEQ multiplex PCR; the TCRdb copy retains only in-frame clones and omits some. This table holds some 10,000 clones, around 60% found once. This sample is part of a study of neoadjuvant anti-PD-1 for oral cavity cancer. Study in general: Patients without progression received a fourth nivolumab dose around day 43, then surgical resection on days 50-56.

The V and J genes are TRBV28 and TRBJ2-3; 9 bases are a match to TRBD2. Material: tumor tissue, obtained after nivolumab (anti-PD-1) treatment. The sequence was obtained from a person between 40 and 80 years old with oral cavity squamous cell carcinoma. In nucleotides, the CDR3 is TGTGCCAGCAGTGATAGCGGGAGAGCAGATACGCAGTATTTT. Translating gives CASSDSGRADTQYF.